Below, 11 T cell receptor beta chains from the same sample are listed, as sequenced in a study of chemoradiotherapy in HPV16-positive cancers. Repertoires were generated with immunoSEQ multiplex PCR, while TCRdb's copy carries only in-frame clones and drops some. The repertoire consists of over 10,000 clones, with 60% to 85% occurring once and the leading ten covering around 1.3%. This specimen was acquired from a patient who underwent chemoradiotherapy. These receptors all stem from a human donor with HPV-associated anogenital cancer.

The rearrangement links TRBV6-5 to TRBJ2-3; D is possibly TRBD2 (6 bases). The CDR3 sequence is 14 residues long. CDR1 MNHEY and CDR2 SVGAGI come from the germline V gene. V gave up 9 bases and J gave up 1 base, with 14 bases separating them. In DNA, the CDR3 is TGTGCCAGTAGACTAGGTGGGGGCACAGATACGCAGTATTTT. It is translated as CASRLGGGTDTQYF.

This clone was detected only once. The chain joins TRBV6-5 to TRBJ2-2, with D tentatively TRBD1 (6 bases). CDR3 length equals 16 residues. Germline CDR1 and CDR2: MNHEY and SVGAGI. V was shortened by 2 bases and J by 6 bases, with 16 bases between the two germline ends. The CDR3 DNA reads TGTGCCAGCAGTTACCGTCTGGGGGCAGCGGCCGGGGAGCTGTTTTTT. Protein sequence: CASSYRLGAAAGELFF.

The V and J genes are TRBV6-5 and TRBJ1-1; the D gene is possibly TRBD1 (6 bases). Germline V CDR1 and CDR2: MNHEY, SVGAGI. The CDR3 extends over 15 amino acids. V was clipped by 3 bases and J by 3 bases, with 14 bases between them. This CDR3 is CASSYGIGGDTEAFF. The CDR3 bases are TGTGCCAGCAGTTATGGGATAGGGGGAGACACTGAAGCTTTCTTT.

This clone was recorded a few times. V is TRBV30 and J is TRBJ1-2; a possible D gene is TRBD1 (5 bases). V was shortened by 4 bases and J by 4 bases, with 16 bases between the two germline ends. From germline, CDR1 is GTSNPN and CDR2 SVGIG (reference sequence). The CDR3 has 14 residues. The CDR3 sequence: CAWTAGISSYGYTF. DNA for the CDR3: TGTGCCTGGACGGCAGGGATAAGTAGCTATGGCTACACCTTC.

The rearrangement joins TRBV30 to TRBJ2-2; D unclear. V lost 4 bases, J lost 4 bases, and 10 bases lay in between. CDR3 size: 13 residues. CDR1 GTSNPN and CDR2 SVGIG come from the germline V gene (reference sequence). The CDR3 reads CAWNGLSTGELFF. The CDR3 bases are TGTGCCTGGAATGGGCTATCCACCGGGGAGCTGTTTTTT.

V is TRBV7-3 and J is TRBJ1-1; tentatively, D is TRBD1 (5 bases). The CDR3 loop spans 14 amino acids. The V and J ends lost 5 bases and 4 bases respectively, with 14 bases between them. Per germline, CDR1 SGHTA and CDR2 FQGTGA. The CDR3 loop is CASSRGPGGTEAFF. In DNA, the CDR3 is TGTGCCAGCAGCCGTGGACCGGGGGGCACTGAAGCTTTCTTT.

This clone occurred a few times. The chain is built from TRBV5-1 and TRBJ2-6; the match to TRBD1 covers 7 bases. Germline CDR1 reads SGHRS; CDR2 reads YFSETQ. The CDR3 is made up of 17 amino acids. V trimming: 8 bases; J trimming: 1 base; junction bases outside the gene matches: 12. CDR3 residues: CASDTGETASGANVLTF. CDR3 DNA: TGCGCCAGTGATACAGGGGAAACAGCTTCTGGGGCCAACGTCCTGACTTTC.

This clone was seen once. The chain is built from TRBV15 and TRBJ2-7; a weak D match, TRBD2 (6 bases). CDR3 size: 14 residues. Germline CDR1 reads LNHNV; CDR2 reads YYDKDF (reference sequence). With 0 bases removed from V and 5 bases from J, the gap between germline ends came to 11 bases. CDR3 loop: CATSREKGRNEQYF. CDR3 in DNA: TGTGCCACCAGCAGAGAAAAGGGGAGGAACGAGCAGTACTTC.

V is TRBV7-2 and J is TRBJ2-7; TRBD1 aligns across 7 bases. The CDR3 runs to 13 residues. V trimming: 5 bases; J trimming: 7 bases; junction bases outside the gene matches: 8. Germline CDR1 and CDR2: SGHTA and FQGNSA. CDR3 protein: CASSPTGPGEQYF. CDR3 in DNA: TGTGCCAGCAGCCCGACAGGGCCTGGGGAGCAGTACTTC.

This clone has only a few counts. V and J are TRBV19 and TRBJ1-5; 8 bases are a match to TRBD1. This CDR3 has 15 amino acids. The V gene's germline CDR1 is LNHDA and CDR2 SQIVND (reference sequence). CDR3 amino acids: CAVARTGRGEQPQHF. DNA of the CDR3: TGTGCAGTTGCCCGGACAGGGAGGGGAGAGCAGCCCCAGCATTTT.

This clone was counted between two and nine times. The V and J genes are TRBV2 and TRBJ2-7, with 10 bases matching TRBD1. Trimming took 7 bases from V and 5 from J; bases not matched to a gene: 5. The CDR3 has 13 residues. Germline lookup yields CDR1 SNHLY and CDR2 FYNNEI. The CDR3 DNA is TGTGCCAGCATCCGGGACAGGGGCGACGAGCAGTACTTC. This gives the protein CASIRDRGDEQYF.